These 18 T cell receptor beta chains came from one sample sequenced in a study of OX40 agonist ivuxolimab in advanced cancers. Produced via immunoSEQ multiplex PCR; TCRdb's table is partial and in-frame only. This table holds tens of thousands of clones, about 83% found once. Sequenced here: CD4+ or CD8+ T cells sorted from blood, sampled in a trial of the OX40 agonist ivuxolimab. The receptors come from an adult with an advanced solid tumor such as melanoma, head and neck, liver or kidney cancer.

The chain combines TRBV15 with TRBJ2-1; D might be TRBD2 (6 bases). Trimming cost V 3 bases and J 3 bases, with 12 bases left between them. This CDR3 contains 15 residues. CDR1 is LNHNV, CDR2 YYDKDF, per germline (reference sequence). This CDR3 reads CATSRIAEGYNEQFF. The CDR3 DNA follows: TGTGCCACCAGCAGGATAGCGGAAGGCTACAATGAGCAGTTCTTC.

The genes are TRBV19 and TRBJ1-1; 7 bases are a match to TRBD1. V was clipped by 4 bases and J by 0 bases; unmatched bases: 5. This CDR3 region has 15 residues. Germline CDR1 is LNHDA and CDR2 is SQIVND (reference sequence). CDR3: CASSNRGNMNTEAFF. The CDR3, as DNA: TGTGCCAGTAGTAACAGGGGTAACATGAACACTGAAGCTTTCTTT.

The V and J genes are TRBV7-8 and TRBJ1-3; D is ambiguous. The V end lost 0 bases, the J end lost 6 bases, and 3 bases lay between the germline ends. Germline loops: CDR1 SGHVS, CDR2 FQNEAQ. The CDR3 runs to 12 residues. The CDR3 bases are TGTGCCAGCAGCTTAGCGGTAAACACCATATATTTT. Translation: CASSLAVNTIYF.

The J gene is TRBJ2-5, the V gene TRBV2, with 9 nucleotides matching TRBD2. From germline, CDR1 is SNHLY and CDR2 FYNNEI. After removal of 4 bases from V and 5 bases from J, the junction contained 11 bases not matched to a gene. CDR3 size: 16 residues. The CDR3 sequence is CASSGGGGAVIETQYF. The CDR3 DNA is TGTGCCAGCAGTGGCGGCGGGGGGGCCGTAATTGAGACCCAGTACTTC.

Only a few counts were recorded for this clone. The chain uses TRBV19 and TRBJ2-7; maybe TRBD2 (6 bases). CDR3 length: 12 residues. Trimming took off 8 bases at V and 2 bases at J, with 10 bases between the two ends. Germline values: CDR1 LNHDA, CDR2 SQIVND (reference sequence). CDR3 amino acids: CASGPGAYEQYF. The CDR3, as DNA: TGTGCCAGTGGACCGGGGGCCTACGAGCAGTACTTC.

V and J are TRBV27 and TRBJ2-3, with 11 bases fitting TRBD2. Trimming took 5 bases from V and 4 from J; bases not matched to a gene: 5. The CDR3 spans 15 residues. Germline-derived CDR1 and CDR2 are MNHEY and SMNVEV (reference sequence). CDR3 bases: TGTGCCAGCAGTATACTAGCGGGGGTTGCAGATACGCAGTATTTT. Translation gives CASSILAGVADTQYF.

V gene TRBV28 combines with J gene TRBJ1-5; D is unclear. This CDR3 contains 12 residues. In germline, CDR1 is MDHEN, CDR2 SYDVKM. Deletions cut 6 bases from V and 5 bases from J, with 8 bases between. The CDR3 region is CASREGDQPQHF. For the CDR3, the DNA is TGTGCCAGCAGGGAAGGCGATCAGCCCCAGCATTTT.

The chain links TRBV19 to TRBJ2-7; 11 bases match TRBD2. Per the germline V gene, CDR1 is LNHDA and CDR2 is SQIVND (reference sequence). The CDR3 sequence is 15 residues long. Losses at the gene ends were 8 bases for V and 0 bases for J; bases not matched to a gene: 6. CDR3 in DNA: TGTGCCAGTTGCTTCCTAGCGGGGGGCTCCTACGAGCAGTACTTC. It is translated as CASCFLAGGSYEQYF.

The chain uses TRBV11-1 and TRBJ1-1; D is possibly TRBD1 (5 bases). CDR3 length: 12 amino acids. V was cut by 4 bases and J by 4 bases, with 7 bases left in between. The germline V gene encodes CDR1 SGHAT and CDR2 FQDESV (reference sequence). CDR3 amino acids: CASSSQGTEAFF. The CDR3, as DNA: TGTGCCAGCAGCTCCCAGGGCACTGAAGCTTTCTTT.

CDR3 residues: CASGAGGTGEQFF. The CDR3 DNA follows: TGTGCCAGCGGGGCAGGGGGGACGGGTGAGCAGTTCTTC. This chain connects TRBV7-3 to TRBJ2-1, with D possibly TRBD1 on 7 matching bases. CDR1 SGHTA and CDR2 FQGTGA come from the germline V gene. Trimming shortened V by 8 bases and J by 9 bases, and 17 bases separated the two germline ends. This CDR3 has 13 amino acids.

The chain recombines TRBV9 with TRBJ2-1, with D maybe TRBD1 (5 bases). Deletions cut 4 bases from V and 5 bases from J, with 7 bases between. The CDR3 has 12 residues. Germline V gene data show CDR1 as SGDLS and CDR2 as YYNGEE. CDR3 loop: CASSSRDNEQFF. In DNA form, the CDR3 reads TGTGCCAGCAGCTCCAGGGACAATGAGCAGTTCTTC.

This clone was counted at least ten times. This chain links TRBV9 with TRBJ2-1; 9 bases line up with TRBD2. Germline V gives CDR1 SGDLS, CDR2 YYNGEE. Losses at the gene ends were 4 bases for V and 5 bases for J; bases not matched to a gene: 7. The CDR3 extends over 15 amino acids. Here the CDR3 DNA reads TGTGCCAGCAGCAACAGACTAGCGGCCAACAATGAGCAGTTCTTC. Translating it yields CASSNRLAANNEQFF.

The V call is TRBV9, the J call TRBJ2-1; no firm D call. Germline CDR1 reads SGDLS; CDR2 reads YYNGEE. The CDR3 has 14 residues. Trimming stripped 3 bases from V and 0 bases from J, with 7 bases between. Here the CDR3 reads CASSASNSYNEQFF. The CDR3 DNA sequence: TGTGCCAGCAGCGCGTCGAACTCCTACAATGAGCAGTTCTTC.

V is TRBV28 and J is TRBJ2-1; D possibly corresponds to TRBD2 (6 bases). Per germline, CDR1 MDHEN and CDR2 SYDVKM. The CDR3 covers 16 residues. V was cut by 2 bases and J by 5 bases, with 16 bases left in between. The CDR3 reads CASSLGSGYLDNEQFF. In DNA form, the CDR3 reads TGTGCCAGCAGTTTAGGCAGCGGGTACCTCGACAATGAGCAGTTCTTC.

V and J are TRBV6-5 and TRBJ2-7; perhaps TRBD1 as D (6 bases). V lost 10 bases and J lost 12, with 16 bases in between. The CDR3 runs to 10 residues. CDR1 is MNHEY, CDR2 SVGAGI, per germline. The CDR3 nucleotides read TGTGCCACCTCCGAGGGGACATGGTACTTC. Translation: CATSEGTWYF.

The chain uses TRBV15 and TRBJ2-3; the D call may be TRBD1 or TRBD2 (6 bases each). Germline V gene lookup returns CDR1 LNHNV and CDR2 YYDKDF (reference sequence). The CDR3 is made up of 13 amino acids. V lost 11 bases, J lost 4 bases, and 16 bases lay in between. CDR3 in amino acids: CALGAGRSDTQYF. Here the CDR3 DNA reads TGTGCCTTGGGGGCGGGGAGATCAGATACGCAGTATTTT.

This clone is a singleton in its sample. The chain has TRBV28 and TRBJ2-5; TRBD1 matches at 10 bases. Looked up from germline, CDR1 is MDHEN and CDR2 is SYDVKM. The CDR3 loop spans 18 amino acids. J gave up 1 base and V 3 bases, and 11 bases lay outside the gene matches. The CDR3 loop reads CASSLGTGAHPFQETQYF. Here the CDR3 DNA reads TGTGCCAGCAGTTTGGGGACAGGGGCCCACCCCTTCCAAGAGACCCAGTACTTC.

This chain connects TRBV7-3 to TRBJ1-2; 8 bases are a match to TRBD1. This CDR3 region has 13 residues. The V gene's germline CDR1 is SGHTA and CDR2 FQGTGA. Trimming cost V 4 bases and J 4 bases; bases outside gene matches: 2. The CDR3: CASSSTGGYGYTF. The CDR3 DNA follows: TGTGCCAGCAGCTCTACAGGGGGCTATGGCTACACCTTC.